The rows below give T cell receptor beta chains drawn from one sample of a study of T cell repertoires in cytomegalovirus infection. These TCRs' antigens remain unknown. TCRdb re-called the reads with MiXCR, one entry per CDR3 protein. The top ten clones hold over 10% of a sample with around 800,000 distinct CDR3 sequences, 32% of them seen once. Sequenced material: cultured CD8+ T cells from PBMCs, taken from culture after CMV antigen stimulation. The receptors come from a human donor in good health (CMV status not recorded). Some clones in this sample may be carry-over from other donors' samples. CDR3s include the opening cysteine and the closing phenylalanine or tryptophan. D genes are given only for firm matches. Where a row states a size, it is once, few, many or the class of an expanded clone; other rows omit it.

len: 14; v_gene: TRBV20-1; abundance: .; j_gene: TRBJ1-2; d_gene: TRBD1; CDR3aa: CSARDLNRGSDYTF; CDR3nt: TGCAGTGCTAGAGATCTCAACAGGGGCTCTGACTACACCTTC
len: 14; v_gene: TRBV6-2/TRBV6-3; abundance: .; j_gene: TRBJ1-1; d_gene: .; CDR3aa: CASSYSSVKTEAFF; CDR3nt: TGTGCCAGCAGTTACTCGAGTGTAAAGACTGAAGCTTTCTTT
len: 17; v_gene: TRBV7-8; abundance: many; j_gene: TRBJ1-5; d_gene: .; CDR3aa: CASSLGRILASNQPQHF; CDR3nt: TGTGCCAGCAGCTTAGGCAGGATCCTGGCTAGCAATCAGCCCCAGCATTTT
len: 14; v_gene: TRBV6-1; abundance: .; j_gene: TRBJ2-6; d_gene: .; CDR3aa: CASNQGLGANVLTF; CDR3nt: TGTGCCAGCAACCAGGGGCTCGGGGCCAACGTCCTGACTTTC
len: 15; v_gene: TRBV15; abundance: many; j_gene: TRBJ2-5; d_gene: TRBD2; CDR3aa: CATSRLAGAQETQYF; CDR3nt: TGTGCCACCAGCAGACTAGCGGGGGCCCAAGAGACCCAGTACTTC
len: 13; v_gene: TRBV7-9; abundance: .; j_gene: TRBJ2-3; d_gene: .; CDR3aa: CASSSPNQDTQYF; CDR3nt: TGTGCCAGCAGCTCGCCGAACCAAGATACGCAGTATTTT
len: 18; v_gene: TRBV2; abundance: few; j_gene: TRBJ2-5; d_gene: TRBD1; CDR3aa: CASSQPHRDRGWGETQYF; CDR3nt: TGTGCCAGCAGTCAACCCCACCGGGACAGGGGATGGGGAGAGACCCAGTACTTC
len: 15; v_gene: TRBV5-3; abundance: .; j_gene: TRBJ2-1; d_gene: TRBD2; CDR3aa: CARSLERGPYNEQFF; CDR3nt: TGTGCCAGAAGCTTGGAGCGGGGCCCCTACAATGAGCAGTTCTTC
len: 13; v_gene: TRBV4-2; abundance: many; j_gene: TRBJ2-2; d_gene: .; CDR3aa: CASSQTGTGELFF; CDR3nt: TGTGCCAGCAGCCAGACAGGCACCGGGGAGCTGTTTTTT
len: 16; v_gene: TRBV6-6; abundance: many; j_gene: TRBJ1-1; d_gene: .; CDR3aa: CASSYTKRFSNTEAFF; CDR3nt: TGTGCCAGCAGTTACACGAAGCGATTTTCGAACACTGAAGCTTTCTTT
len: 15; v_gene: TRBV14; abundance: few; j_gene: TRBJ2-7; d_gene: TRBD1; CDR3aa: CASSQDRGPTYEQYF; CDR3nt: TGTGCCAGCAGCCAAGACAGGGGGCCTACCTACGAGCAGTACTTC
len: 14; v_gene: TRBV12-3/TRBV12-4; abundance: .; j_gene: TRBJ1-3; d_gene: .; CDR3aa: CASTTWVSGNTIYF; CDR3nt: TGTGCCAGCACCACTTGGGTCTCTGGAAACACCATATATTTT
len: 13; v_gene: TRBV10-3; abundance: .; j_gene: TRBJ2-7; d_gene: .; CDR3aa: CAIRIGRTYEQYF; CDR3nt: TGTGCCATCAGGATAGGACGGACCTACGAGCAGTACTTC
len: 13; v_gene: TRBV7-9; abundance: many; j_gene: TRBJ1-2; d_gene: .; CDR3aa: CASSLQGLYGYTF; CDR3nt: TGTGCCAGCAGCTTACAGGGGCTATATGGCTACACCTTC
len: 11; v_gene: TRBV28; abundance: .; j_gene: TRBJ2-3; d_gene: TRBD2; CDR3aa: CASSSGTGGYF; CDR3nt: TGTGCCAGCAGTTCCGGGACGGGGGGGTATTTT